The 13 T cell receptor beta chains below were found in one sample sequenced in a study of identical twins. From the 5' RACE reads, TCRdb called clonotypes with MiXCR, one entry per CDR3 protein. The sample has more than 600,000 distinct CDR3 sequences; roughly 20% are singletons. These records were also assigned to another study, of T cells expressing NK-cell markers.

The material sequenced was PBMCs. These receptors were obtained from a woman under 30 in good health.

The chain employs TRBV29-1 and TRBJ2-5; 10 nucleotides line up with TRBD2. V lost 4 bases, J lost 4 bases, and 6 bases stayed unmatched. The CDR3 extends over 14 amino acids. The V gene's germline CDR1 is SQVTM and CDR2 ANQGSEA. The DNA of the CDR3 is TGCAGCGTTGGAATTAGCGGGGGGCGAGAGACCCAGTACTTC. This codes for CSVGISGGRETQYF. Full variable domain (remainder filled in from reference TRBV29-1 and TRBJ2-5): SAVISQKPSRDICQRGTSLTIQCQVDSQVTMMFWYRQQPGQSLTLIATANQGSEATYESGFVIDKFPISRPNLTFSTLTVSNMSPEDSSIYLCSVGISGGRETQYFGPGTRLLVL.

This clonotype was counted at least ten times. The chain employs TRBV20-1 and TRBJ2-1; 8 bases agree with TRBD2. V was pared by 0 bases and J by 1 base, with 5 bases of the junction left unmatched. The CDR3 has 16 residues. Looked up from germline, CDR1 is DFQATT and CDR2 is SNEGSKA (reference sequence). CDR3 in DNA: TGCAGTGCTAGAGACCTGGCTAGCGGGTCCTACAATGAGCAGTTCTTC. Its protein is CSARDLASGSYNEQFF.

This clonotype was seen a few times. The chain couples TRBV18 to TRBJ1-1, with D perhaps matching TRBD1 (6 bases). The CDR3 runs to 16 residues. V was cut by 5 bases and J by 1 base, with 17 bases left in between. Germline lookup yields CDR1 KGHSH and CDR2 LQKENI. Written as DNA, the CDR3 is TGTGCCAGCTCATTTACCTCGCCGACAGGGAACACTGAAGCTTTCTTT. Encoded protein: CASSFTSPTGNTEAFF.

V gene TRBV9 combines with J gene TRBJ2-1; no reliable D call. Germline V gives CDR1 SGDLS, CDR2 YYNGEE. The CDR3 spans 17 residues. Trimming pared 0 bases from V and 0 bases from J, leaving 13 bases between. In DNA form, the CDR3 reads TGTGCCAGCAGCGTAGTCCGTACTCCAAGCTCCTACAATGAGCAGTTCTTC. It specifies CASSVVRTPSSYNEQFF.

The V gene is TRBV12-3 or TRBV12-4, the J gene TRBJ2-1; 9 nucleotides agree with TRBD1. The J segment lost 10 bases and the V segment lost 1 base, leaving 8 bases of the junction unmatched. The CDR3 has 15 amino acids. The CDR3 sequence is CASSLGDRVVGEQFF. The CDR3 DNA sequence: TGTGCCAGCAGTTTAGGGGACAGGGTAGTTGGGGAGCAGTTCTTC.

The chain recombines TRBV5-1 with TRBJ2-7; weak D call: TRBD1 (6 bases). V shed 4 bases and J shed 3 bases, with 17 bases lying between them. CDR1 is SGHRS, CDR2 YFSETQ, per germline. There are 15 residues in the CDR3. The CDR3 reads CASSPGTKSRYEQYF. The CDR3, as DNA: TGCGCCAGCAGCCCAGGGACAAAGTCCCGCTACGAGCAGTACTTC.

The V and J genes are TRBV5-4 and TRBJ1-6, with unresolved D. CDR3 length: 13 amino acids. CDR1 and CDR2 (germline): SGHNT, YYREEE (reference sequence). V was shortened by 4 bases and J by 8 bases, with 10 bases between the two germline ends. CDR3 DNA: TGTGCCAGCAGCCCGGGGATCGATTCACCCCTCCACTTT. Protein product: CASSPGIDSPLHF.

This clonotype was found a few times. The chain combines TRBV18 with TRBJ2-3; no firm D call. The germline V and J ends were trimmed by 0 bases and 3 bases, with 4 bases remaining between them. The CDR3 loop spans 13 amino acids. The germline V gene encodes CDR1 KGHSH and CDR2 LQKENI. This CDR3 reads CASSPPATDTQYF. The CDR3 nucleotides are TGTGCCAGCTCACCACCTGCAACAGATACGCAGTATTTT.

The CDR3 nucleotides read TGTGCCAGCAGCCAAAAGACTAGCGGGAGGGAAGAGACCCAGTACTTC. Protein: CASSQKTSGREETQYF. The rearrangement links TRBV7-8 to TRBJ2-5; TRBD2 aligns across 14 bases. The CDR3 extends over 16 amino acids. J lost 3 bases, V lost 5 bases, and 5 bases had no gene match. The germline gives CDR1 SGHVS, CDR2 FQNEAQ.

The chain employs TRBV5-1 and TRBJ2-1; TRBD1 agrees at 9 bases. Per the germline V gene, CDR1 is SGHRS and CDR2 is YFSETQ. CDR3 length: 15 amino acids. V lost 4 bases, J lost 4 bases, and 6 bases stayed unmatched. CDR3 in DNA: TGCGCCAGCAGCGGGGGGGACAGGGCTTACAATGAGCAGTTCTTC. Translation gives CASSGGDRAYNEQFF.

The V and J genes are TRBV12-3 or TRBV12-4 and TRBJ1-1, with no clear D. The CDR3 loop spans 14 amino acids. Trimming removed 8 bases from V and 5 bases from J, with 18 bases in between. The CDR3 is CASSQRRLGTEAFF. In nucleotides, the CDR3 is TGTGCCAGCTCACAGCGGAGGCTGGGGACTGAAGCTTTCTTT.

This clonotype has only a few counts. The V gene is TRBV7-2, the J gene TRBJ2-1; D unclear. V shed 1 base and J shed 6 bases, with 10 bases lying between them. There are 14 residues in the CDR3. Germline CDR1 is SGHTA and CDR2 is FQGNSA. DNA for the CDR3: TGTGCCAGCAGCTTAGTCAGGCCCGCCAATGAGCAGTTCTTC. This encodes CASSLVRPANEQFF. Using reference TRBV7-2 and TRBJ2-1 for the parts outside the CDR3, the full variable domain is GAGVSQSPSNKVTEKGKDVELRCDPISGHTALYWYRQSLGQGLEFLIYFQGNSAPDKSGLPSDRFSAERTGGSVSTLTIQRTQQEDSAVYLCASSLVRPANEQFFGPGTRLTVL.

This chain links TRBV7-9 with TRBJ2-3, with 7 bases that match TRBD2. The ends lost 8 bases at V and 0 bases at J; junction bases unmatched: 5. The CDR3 runs to 14 residues. Germline V gene sequence: CDR1 SEHNR, CDR2 FQNEAQ (reference sequence). The DNA of the CDR3 is TGTGCCAGCGGGGCTAGCGGAAGCACAGATACGCAGTATTTT. Translation gives CASGASGSTDTQYF.